These T cell receptor beta chains were read from a single sample in a study of T cells after yellow fever vaccination. TCRdb re-derived calls from the 5' RACE reads in MiXCR, one entry per CDR3 protein. The top ten clones hold about 15% of a sample with fewer than 650,000 distinct CDR3 sequences, just over 20% of them seen once. The sample in question was PBMCs, obtained approximately 20 days after the first yellow fever vaccination. The receptors originated from a man in his late teens or twenties who received the YFV17D yellow fever vaccine. CDR3s leave out the opening cysteine and the closing phenylalanine or tryptophan. The size entry is marked missing in some rows and otherwise reads once, few, many or a size class.

j_call v_call clone_size cdr3_aa
TRBJ1-1 TRBV28 . ASSFSQGGATEAF
TRBJ1-6 TRBV2 . ATGSLMYNSPLH
TRBJ1-2 TRBV20-1 few SAPGGPGGNGYT
TRBJ1-1 TRBV7-2 . ASSPSGGRSNTEAF
TRBJ2-1 TRBV4-1 few ASSQSWGAGWEQF
TRBJ2-5 TRBV27 . ASSLLNQETQY
TRBJ2-7 TRBV10-2 few ASRLAGISYEQY
TRBJ1-2 TRBV12-3/TRBV12-4 . ASTLDREITGYT
TRBJ2-1 TRBV5-1 . ASSSSGVRTYNEQF
TRBJ2-3 TRBV12-3/TRBV12-4 few ASSYSRGYTDTQY
TRBJ1-2 TRBV3-1 . ASSLDTSTYGYT
TRBJ2-5 TRBV7-9 few ASSLDGPQY
TRBJ1-6 TRBV20-1 . SARDLLGQGSNSPLH
TRBJ1-2 TRBV12-3/TRBV12-4 few ASSSDRGYGYT
TRBJ2-7 TRBV4-1 many ASSPTETKSYEQY
TRBJ2-3 TRBV28 few ASSFSTGTGSHTQY